This T cell receptor (beta chain) appears in the sequencing data of a study of shared clonotypes between healthy human individuals. The assay was immunoSEQ multiplex PCR, and TCRdb's table has in-frame clones only and misses some. The table has around 690,000 clones, about 90% seen once. On this clone itself: Other DNA variants within this sample encode the same CDR3.

V gave up 4 bases and J gave up 0 bases, with 4 bases separating them. CDR3 size: 11 residues. Per the germline V gene, CDR1 is SQVTM and CDR2 is ANQGSEA. The chain couples TRBV29-1 to TRBJ2-7; D is uncertain. The sample was memory CD8+ T cells from PBMCs. Documented subset: CD45RO+ cells pooled with CCR7-negative TemRA cells. This receptor was identified in a man between 18 and 29 years old in good health. Some clones in this sample may be carry-over from other donors' samples. The CDR3 here is CSVVSSYEQYF. The CDR3 DNA reads TGCAGCGTTGTCAGCTCCTACGAGCAGTACTTC.